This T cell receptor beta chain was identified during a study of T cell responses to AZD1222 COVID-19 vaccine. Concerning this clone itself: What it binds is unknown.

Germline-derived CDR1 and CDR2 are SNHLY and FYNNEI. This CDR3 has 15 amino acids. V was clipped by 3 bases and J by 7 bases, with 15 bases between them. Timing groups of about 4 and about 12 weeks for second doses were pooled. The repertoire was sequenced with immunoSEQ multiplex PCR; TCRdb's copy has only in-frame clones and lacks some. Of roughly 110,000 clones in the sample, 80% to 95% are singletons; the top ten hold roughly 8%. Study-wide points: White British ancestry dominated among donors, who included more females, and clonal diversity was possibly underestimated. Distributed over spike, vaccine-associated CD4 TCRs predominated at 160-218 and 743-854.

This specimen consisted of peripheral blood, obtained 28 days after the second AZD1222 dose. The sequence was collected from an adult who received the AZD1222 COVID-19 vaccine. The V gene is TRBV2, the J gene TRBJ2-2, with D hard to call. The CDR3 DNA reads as TGTGCCAGCAGTGAGGTACAGACTTTCGTCGGGGAGCTGTTTTTT. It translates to CASSEVQTFVGELFF.